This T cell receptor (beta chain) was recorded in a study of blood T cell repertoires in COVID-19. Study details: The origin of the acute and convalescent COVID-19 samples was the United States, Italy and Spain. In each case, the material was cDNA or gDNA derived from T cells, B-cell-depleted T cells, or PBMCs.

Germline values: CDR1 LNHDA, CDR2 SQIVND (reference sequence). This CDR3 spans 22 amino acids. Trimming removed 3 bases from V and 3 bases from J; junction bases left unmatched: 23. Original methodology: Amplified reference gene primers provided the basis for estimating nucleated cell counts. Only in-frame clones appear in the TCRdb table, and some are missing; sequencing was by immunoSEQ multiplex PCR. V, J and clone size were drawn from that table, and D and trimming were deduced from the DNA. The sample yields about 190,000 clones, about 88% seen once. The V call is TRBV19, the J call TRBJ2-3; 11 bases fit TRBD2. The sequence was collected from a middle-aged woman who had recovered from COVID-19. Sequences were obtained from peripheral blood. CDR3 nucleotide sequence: TGTGCCAGTAGTATCGGAATATCTATAGCGGGAGGGCTAACTTTTAGGACAGATACGCAGTATTTT. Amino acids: CASSIGISIAGGLTFRTDTQYF.